Following are 12 T cell receptor beta chains from one sample sequenced in a study of T cells in localized non-small cell lung cancer. Repertoires were generated with immunoSEQ multiplex PCR, while TCRdb's copy carries only in-frame clones and drops some. In the table there are 15,000 to 20,000 clones, 70% to 90% of which are singletons. Sequences were derived from peripheral blood, sampled before any cancer treatment. Receptor source: a female donor at least 60 years old with stage III squamous cell lung carcinoma.

V and J are TRBV11-3 and TRBJ1-1; possible D gene TRBD1, 6 bases. Germline V gene lookup returns CDR1 SGHNT and CDR2 YENEEA. Deletions cut 5 bases from V and 4 bases from J, with 14 bases between. This CDR3 region has 14 residues. The CDR3 coding sequence is TGTGCCAGCAGCGCACAGGGTGAGGTCACTGAAGCTTTCTTT. This encodes CASSAQGEVTEAFF.

This rearrangement joins TRBV19 to TRBJ1-2; D gene ambiguous. The CDR3 runs to 13 residues. V was clipped by 5 bases and J by 8 bases, with 15 bases between them. Germline V gives CDR1 LNHDA, CDR2 SQIVND (reference sequence). In DNA, the CDR3 is TGTGCCAGTAGTCCGAAGGTAGCGGGAGGCTACACCTTC. Translation: CASSPKVAGGYTF.

The rearrangement links TRBV9 to TRBJ1-1; 9 positions match TRBD1. With V trimmed by 0 bases and J by 1 base, 10 bases remained unmatched. Looked up from germline, CDR1 is SGDLS and CDR2 is YYNGEE. The CDR3 length is 18 residues. The CDR3 reads CASSVATTGGKGNTEAFF. The CDR3 DNA follows: TGTGCCAGCAGCGTAGCTACGACAGGGGGAAAGGGGAACACTGAAGCTTTCTTT.

V gene TRBV7-9 combines with J gene TRBJ1-2, with D possibly being TRBD1 (6 bases). The V end lost 3 bases, the J end lost 6 bases, and 17 bases lay between the germline ends. This CDR3 is 15 amino acids long. The germline CDR1 and CDR2 sequences are SEHNR and FQNEAQ (reference sequence). CDR3 protein: CASSFGDTSGDGYTF. In DNA, the CDR3 is TGTGCCAGCAGCTTCGGGGACACCTCCGGGGATGGCTACACCTTC.

The chain is built from TRBV7-2 and TRBJ1-6; D perhaps matches TRBD1 (6 bases). Trimming pared 4 bases from V and 7 bases from J, leaving 14 bases between. The CDR3 runs to 15 residues. Germline CDR1 and CDR2: SGHTA and FQGNSA. The CDR3 DNA reads TGTGCCAGCAGCTCCCTAGGCACAGGGAATTCACCCCTCCACTTT. It translates to CASSSLGTGNSPLHF.

The chain is built from TRBV5-4 and TRBJ2-1; 15 positions match TRBD2. The trim removed 5 bases at V and 0 bases at J, leaving 12 bases unmatched. The CDR3 sequence is 20 residues long. Germline V CDR1 and CDR2: SGHNT, YYREEE (reference sequence). The CDR3 reads CASSSPGLAGGGSSYNEQFF. The CDR3 region has the DNA TGTGCCAGCAGTTCCCCGGGACTAGCGGGAGGCGGGAGCTCCTACAATGAGCAGTTCTTC.

The chain carries TRBV20-1 and TRBJ2-1; no reliable D call. The length of the CDR3 is 10 residues. Germline CDR1 and CDR2: DFQATT and SNEGSKA (reference sequence). Trimming cost V 0 bases and J 6 bases, with 0 bases left between them. CDR3 in DNA: TGCAGTGCTAGAGACAATGAGCAGTTCTTC. This codes for CSARDNEQFF.

The chain couples TRBV5-4 to TRBJ2-1; 11 nucleotides match TRBD2. CDR1 is SGHNT, CDR2 YYREEE, per germline (reference sequence). V gave up 4 bases and J gave up 4 bases; unmatched junction bases: 4. The CDR3 consists of 15 residues. The CDR3 DNA reads TGTGCCAGCAGCCGCACTAGCGGGGGTTACAATGAGCAGTTCTTC. This translates into CASSRTSGGYNEQFF.

This clone has a handful of counts. The V gene is TRBV6-5, the J gene TRBJ2-7; 11 bases are shared with TRBD1. Germline V gene data show CDR1 as MNHEY and CDR2 as SVGAGI. The CDR3 spans 15 residues. V was clipped by 0 bases and J by 6 bases; unmatched bases: 4. The CDR3 spells CASSYSYGTGGEQYF. For the CDR3, the DNA is TGTGCCAGCAGTTACTCGTACGGGACAGGGGGCGAGCAGTACTTC.

The genes are TRBV28 and TRBJ2-3; TRBD2 matches at 13 bases. The CDR3 loop spans 16 amino acids. V shed 6 bases and J 5 bases; nucleotides not matched to a gene: 8. Germline CDR1 reads MDHEN; CDR2 reads SYDVKM. CDR3 in amino acids: CASRFILAGGRDTQYF. The DNA for the CDR3 is TGTGCCAGCAGATTTATACTAGCGGGAGGGAGAGATACGCAGTATTTT.

The chain links TRBV5-1 to TRBJ1-1; D not resolved. Germline CDR1 SGHRS, CDR2 YFSETQ. The CDR3 is 13 amino acids. Trimming stripped 4 bases from V and 3 bases from J, with 10 bases between. The CDR3 nucleotides are TGCGCCAGCAGCAGTCGACGGGACACTGAAGCTTTCTTT. Translated: CASSSRRDTEAFF.

The V gene is TRBV11-2, the J gene TRBJ1-2; D gene unclear. The length of the CDR3 is 13 residues. Per germline, CDR1 SGHAT and CDR2 FQNNGV. Deletions cut 3 bases from V and 3 bases from J, with 8 bases between. CDR3 nucleotide sequence: TGTGCCAGCAGCTTTAATAAAGACTATGGCTACACCTTC. It codes for CASSFNKDYGYTF.